The present T cell receptor beta chain was sequenced within a study of blood T cell repertoires in COVID-19. J was trimmed by 2 bases and V by 2 bases; bases with no gene match: 0. The CDR3 totals 15 residues. Germline V gene lookup returns CDR1 MDHEN and CDR2 SYDVKM. Seattle-derived patients entered the study during active infection and were followed longitudinally. TCRdb's table, derived via immunoSEQ multiplex PCR, lists solely in-frame clones and lacks some. The data show under 350,000 clones, approximately 89% seen once. This clone was seen more than once but under ten times. Other DNA sequences within the sample encode an identical CDR3.

This chain links TRBV28 with TRBJ2-5, with 12 bases matching TRBD2. Sequencing input: peripheral blood. This sequence was found in a woman between 25 and 40 years old with COVID-19, enrolled during active disease. CDR3 amino acids: CASSLTSGGQETQYF. CDR3 coding DNA: TGTGCCAGCAGTTTAACTAGCGGGGGGCAAGAGACCCAGTACTTC.